This T cell receptor (delta chain) was captured in a study of γδ T cells in repeated Plasmodium falciparum infection. Study in general: Age- and gender-matched Australian children served as comparison for malaria-exposed Malian children. Sampling occurred at baseline, pre-infection for selected infections, and 21 days post-infection.

The CDR3 length is 18 residues. Germline V gene data show CDR1 as TSWWSYY and CDR2 as QGS. V was trimmed by 3 bases and J by 0 bases, leaving 20 bases between them. At least ten counts were recorded for this clone. This sample includes further DNA sequences coding for the same CDR3. Sequencing covered both gamma and delta TCR chains per sample. TCRdb made new clone calls on the multiplex PCR reads using CATT. The sample contains more than 70,000 delta-chain clones, roughly 0.98% of which appear only once. Vgamma9/Vdelta2+ and Vdelta2-negative gammadelta T cells were flow-sorted from PBMC for bulk sequencing.

This receptor was taken from a pool of human donors (malaria-infected and uninfected, not separated). The chain joins TRDV1 to TRDJ1; possible D gene TRDD3, 6 bases. The material sequenced was gamma-delta T cells from blood. Here the CDR3 DNA reads TGTGCTCTTGGGGACCCATTTGGGGGGAAGGCGTACACCGATAAACTCATCTTT. It specifies CALGDPFGGKAYTDKLIF.